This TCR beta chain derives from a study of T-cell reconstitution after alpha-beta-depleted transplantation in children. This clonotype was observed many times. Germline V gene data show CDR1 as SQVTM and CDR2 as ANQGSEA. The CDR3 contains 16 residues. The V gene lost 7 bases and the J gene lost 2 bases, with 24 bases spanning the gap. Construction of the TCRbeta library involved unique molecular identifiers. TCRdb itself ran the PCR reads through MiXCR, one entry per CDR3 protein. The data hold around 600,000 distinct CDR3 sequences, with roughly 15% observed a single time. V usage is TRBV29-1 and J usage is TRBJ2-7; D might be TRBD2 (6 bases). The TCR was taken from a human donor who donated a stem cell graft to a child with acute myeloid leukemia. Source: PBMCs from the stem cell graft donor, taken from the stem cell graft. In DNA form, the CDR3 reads TGCAGCGCGTTCGTCACCTTCGGGGGTCCCACCTACGAGCAGTACTTC. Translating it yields CSAFVTFGGPTYEQYF.